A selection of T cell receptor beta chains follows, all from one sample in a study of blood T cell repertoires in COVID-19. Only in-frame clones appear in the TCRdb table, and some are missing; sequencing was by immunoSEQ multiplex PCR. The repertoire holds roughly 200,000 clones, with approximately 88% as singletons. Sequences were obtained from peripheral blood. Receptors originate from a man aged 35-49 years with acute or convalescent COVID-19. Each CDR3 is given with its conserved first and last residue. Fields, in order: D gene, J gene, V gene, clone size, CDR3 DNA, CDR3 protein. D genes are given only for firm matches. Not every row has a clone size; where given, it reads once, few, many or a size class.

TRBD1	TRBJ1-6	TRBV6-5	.	TGTGCCAGCAGGGTGGGACAGGGGTATTCACCCCTCCACTTT	CASRVGQGYSPLHF
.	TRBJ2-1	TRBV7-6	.	TGTGCCAGCAGTATTTCGGGAGCCTGGTTCTTC	CASSISGAWFF
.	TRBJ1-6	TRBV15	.	TGTGCCACCAGTGCAGTGGGCAAGGATTCACCCCTCCACTTT	CATSAVGKDSPLHF
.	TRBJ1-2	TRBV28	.	TGTGCCAGCAGTTTTCAGGGGCTGAGGGCCTATGGCTACACCTTC	CASSFQGLRAYGYTF
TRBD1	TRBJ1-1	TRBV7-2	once	TGTGCCAGCAGCTTAGCGACAGGGGGGAACACTGAAGCTTTCTTT	CASSLATGGNTEAFF
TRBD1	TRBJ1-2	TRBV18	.	TGTGCCAGCTCACCAGGGACAGGGAATGGCTACACCTTC	CASSPGTGNGYTF
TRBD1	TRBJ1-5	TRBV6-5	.	TGTGCCAGCAGACGGGACAGGGGCTTCAATCAGCCCCAGCATTTT	CASRRDRGFNQPQHF
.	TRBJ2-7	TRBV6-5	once	TGTGCCAGCAGAAGTTCGGGAACCTACGAGCAGTACTTC	CASRSSGTYEQYF
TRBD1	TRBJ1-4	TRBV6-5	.	TGTGCCAGCAGTCCCAGACAGGGACCTAATGAAAAACTGTTTTTT	CASSPRQGPNEKLFF
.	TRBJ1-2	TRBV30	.	TGTGCCTGGAGTGTATGGGGGCAAGGCTACACCTTC	CAWSVWGQGYTF
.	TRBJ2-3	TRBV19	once	TGTGCCAGTAGTATAGCCGTTACTAGGGCAGACACAGATACGCAGTATTTT	CASSIAVTRADTDTQYF
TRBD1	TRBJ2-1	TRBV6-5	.	TGTGCCAGCACCCGGACAGGGGCTTACAATGAGCAGTTCTTC	CASTRTGAYNEQFF
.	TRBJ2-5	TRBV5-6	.	TGTGCCAGCAGCACGCGTACGGGAGCCAGAGAGACCCAGTACTTC	CASSTRTGARETQYF
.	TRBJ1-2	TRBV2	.	TGTGCCAGCAGTCCCGGGATAAACTATGGCTACACCTTC	CASSPGINYGYTF
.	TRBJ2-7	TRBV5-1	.	TGCGCCAGCAGCTTTGGAGACTTCTCCTACGAGCAGTACTTC	CASSFGDFSYEQYF
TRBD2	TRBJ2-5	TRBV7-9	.	TGTGCCAGCAGCAACCCCTGGACTAGCGGCCCTGAGACCCAGTACTTC	CASSNPWTSGPETQYF
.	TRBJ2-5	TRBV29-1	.	TGCAGCGTTCCCTACAGGGCTGGGGAGACCCAGTACTTC	CSVPYRAGETQYF
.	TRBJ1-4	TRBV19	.	TGTGCCAGTAGCCAAGAGTCGGCCCGGGGTGAAAAACTGTTTTTT	CASSQESARGEKLFF
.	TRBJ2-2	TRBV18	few	TGTGCCAGCTCACCGCTTAGCGGGACAGGGAGCACCGGGGAGCTGTTTTTT	CASSPLSGTGSTGELFF
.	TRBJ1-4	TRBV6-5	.	TGTGCCAGCAGTTACTCAGGGGGGGTCAATGAAAAACTGTTTTTT	CASSYSGGVNEKLFF
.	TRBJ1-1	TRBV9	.	TGTGCCAGCAGCGTAGCTGAGGGCATGAAGGCTTTCTTT	CASSVAEGMKAFF
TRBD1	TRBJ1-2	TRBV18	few	TGTGCCAGCTCACCAGGGACAGCCCCTAGCTATGGCTACACCTTC	CASSPGTAPSYGYTF
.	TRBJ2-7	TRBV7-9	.	TGTGCCAGCAGCTCAGAAAAAGGACAGTACGAGGGGCAGTACTTC	CASSSEKGQYEGQYF
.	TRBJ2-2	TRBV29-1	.	TGCAGCGTTGCTACTAGTCACGGCGGGGAGCTGTTTTTT	CSVATSHGGELFF
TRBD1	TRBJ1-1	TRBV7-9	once	TGTGCCAGCAGCACCCAGGGGACAGGGAAGACTGAAGCTTTCTTT	CASSTQGTGKTEAFF
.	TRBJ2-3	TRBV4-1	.	TGCGCCAGCAGCCAAATGGGGGCGTGGGTTGAGCGGGAAAGCACAGATACGCAGTATTTT	CASSQMGAWVERESTDTQYF
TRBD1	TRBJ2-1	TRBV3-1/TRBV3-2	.	TGTGCCAGCAGCTACACCGGGACAGGGCACAATGAGCAGTTCTTC	CASSYTGTGHNEQFF
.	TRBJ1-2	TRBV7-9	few	TGTGCCAGCAGCTCCGCCGATCGGGGGGCGGGTGGCTACACCTTC	CASSSADRGAGGYTF
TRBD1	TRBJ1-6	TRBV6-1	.	TGTGCCAGCAGTGTCTCCGGGACAGGGTGGACGGAAAGAACACCCCTCCACTTT	CASSVSGTGWTERTPLHF
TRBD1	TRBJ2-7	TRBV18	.	TGTGCCAGCTCACCGGGACAGACCTACGAGCAGTACTTC	CASSPGQTYEQYF
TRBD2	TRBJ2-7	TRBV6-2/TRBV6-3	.	TGTGCCAGCAGTTACTCAATTAGCGGGAGGGTGCTGAACGAGCAGTACTTC	CASSYSISGRVLNEQYF
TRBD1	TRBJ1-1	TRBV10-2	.	TGCGCCAGCAGTGTGGGACAGGGTGTTTCAGCTTTCTTT	CASSVGQGVSAFF
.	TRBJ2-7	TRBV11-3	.	TGTGCCAGCAGCGGTTATGGAGCCGAGCAGTACTTC	CASSGYGAEQYF
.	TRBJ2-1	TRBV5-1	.	TGCGCCAGCAGCTCCCCAGGGGACCCGGCCTACAATGAGCAGTTCTTC	CASSSPGDPAYNEQFF
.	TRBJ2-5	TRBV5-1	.	TGCGCCAGCAGCTTTATATTCCCAGGGGAGACCCAGTACTTC	CASSFIFPGETQYF
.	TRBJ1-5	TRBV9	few	TGTGCCAGCAGCGACTACAGGACCAATCAGCCCCAGCATTTT	CASSDYRTNQPQHF
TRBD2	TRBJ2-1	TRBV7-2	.	TGTGCCAGCAGCATAGTAGCGGGGCGCGAGCAGTTCTTC	CASSIVAGREQFF
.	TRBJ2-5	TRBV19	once	TGTGCCAGTAGTATCTTACCGACTAGTAAAGAGACCCAGTACTTC	CASSILPTSKETQYF
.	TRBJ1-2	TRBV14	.	TGTGCCAGCAGCCAAGATATTAACACCTACTATGGCTACACCTTC	CASSQDINTYYGYTF
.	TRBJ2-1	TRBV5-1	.	TGCGCCAGCAGCCGGGACACGAGCTCCTACAATGAGCAGTTCTTC	CASSRDTSSYNEQFF
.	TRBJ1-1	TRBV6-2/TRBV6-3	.	TGTGCCAGCAGTTACTTACGGGGATCGAACACTGAAGCTTTCTTT	CASSYLRGSNTEAFF